The rows below give T cell receptor beta chains drawn from one sample of a study of cytomegalovirus exposure and HLA in healthy donors. Generated by immunoSEQ multiplex PCR, the TCRdb table keeps only in-frame clones and is missing some. The table records around 120,000 clones, around 80% of them present only once. The sample taken for sequencing was PBMCs. The receptors derive from a woman between 40 and 50 years old in good health and CMV-seropositive. Both conserved end residues are part of each CDR3. Only part of the rows carry a size: once, few, many, or a class if the clone is expanded.

j_call	clone_size	v_call	cdr3_aa
TRBJ2-3	.	TRBV5-4	CASSLGARPSSADTQYF
TRBJ1-2	.	TRBV30	CAWSVFRGGYTF
TRBJ2-1	.	TRBV5-1	CASSTPGTSGNEQFF
TRBJ2-7	.	TRBV9	CASSEGPSSGSTYEQYF
TRBJ2-7	few	TRBV27	CASRLGLASYEQYF
TRBJ2-7	once	TRBV4-1	CASSQEQGGLDEQYF
TRBJ2-3	.	TRBV4-2	CASSRQLAGGQDTQYF
TRBJ1-4	.	TRBV6-1	CASTQGTEKLFF
TRBJ2-2	.	TRBV18	CASSPLQGDTGELFF
TRBJ2-5	.	TRBV18	CASSPQGAGKETQYF
TRBJ2-7	.	TRBV4-2	CASSQFRDRGDEQYF
TRBJ1-1	.	TRBV6-5	CASSDRGRTEAFF
TRBJ2-7	few	TRBV6-6	CASSGQLYEQYF
TRBJ1-6	.	TRBV5-4	CASSPRGFSSSYNSPLHF
TRBJ1-1	.	TRBV19	CASSDRQGNTEAFF
TRBJ1-6	.	TRBV19	CASSIRGYSPLHF
TRBJ2-1	.	TRBV9	CASSATSGSNNEQFF
TRBJ2-6	.	TRBV4-2	CASSQDLGFSGANVLTF
TRBJ2-7	once	TRBV19	CASSVSGVPYEQYF
TRBJ2-7	few	TRBV10-3	CAISEGRTGDYEQYF
TRBJ1-1	.	TRBV10-3	CAISSGQGTPNTEAFF
TRBJ2-7	once	TRBV30	CAWSADRGSYEQYF
TRBJ2-2	.	TRBV9	CASSVLAASTGELFF
TRBJ2-7	.	TRBV27	CASSLNSGRASYEQYF
TRBJ1-1	.	TRBV7-9	CASSLAVRVRLHTEAFF
TRBJ1-4	.	TRBV2	CASGERQGYEKLFF
TRBJ2-1	.	TRBV29-1	CSVKGLAGLYNEQFF
TRBJ2-5	.	TRBV7-2	CASSPRPGLAGDVETQYF
TRBJ1-4	.	TRBV9	CASSVTTGREKLFF
TRBJ1-5	few	TRBV7-9	CASSRGYQPQHF
TRBJ2-1	.	TRBV5-1	CASSLVPTSGGVHEQFF
TRBJ2-1	once	TRBV9	CASSVDAGLLYNEQFF
TRBJ2-5	.	TRBV5-1	CASSLEPGREQTQYF
TRBJ1-4	.	TRBV5-6	CASSFGAGKLFF